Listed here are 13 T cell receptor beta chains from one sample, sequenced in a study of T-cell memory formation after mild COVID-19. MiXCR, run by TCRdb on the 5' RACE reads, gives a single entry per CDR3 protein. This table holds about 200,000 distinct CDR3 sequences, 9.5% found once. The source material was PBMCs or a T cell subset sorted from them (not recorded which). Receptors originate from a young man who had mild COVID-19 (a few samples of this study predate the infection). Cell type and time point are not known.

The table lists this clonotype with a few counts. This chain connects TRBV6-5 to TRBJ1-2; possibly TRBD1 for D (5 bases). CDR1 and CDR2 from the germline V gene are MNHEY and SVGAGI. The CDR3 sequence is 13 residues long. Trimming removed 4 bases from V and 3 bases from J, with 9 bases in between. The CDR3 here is CASSSREDYGYTF. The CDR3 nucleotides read TGTGCCAGCAGTTCCAGGGAGGACTATGGCTACACCTTC.

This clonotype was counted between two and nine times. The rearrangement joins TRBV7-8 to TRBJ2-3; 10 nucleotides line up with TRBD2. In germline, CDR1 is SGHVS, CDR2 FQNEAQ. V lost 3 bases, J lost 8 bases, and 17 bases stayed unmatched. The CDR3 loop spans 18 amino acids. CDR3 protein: CASSLRGSGGALSGTQYF. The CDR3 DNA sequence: TGTGCCAGCAGCTTGAGGGGAAGCGGGGGGGCTTTATCGGGTACGCAGTATTTT.

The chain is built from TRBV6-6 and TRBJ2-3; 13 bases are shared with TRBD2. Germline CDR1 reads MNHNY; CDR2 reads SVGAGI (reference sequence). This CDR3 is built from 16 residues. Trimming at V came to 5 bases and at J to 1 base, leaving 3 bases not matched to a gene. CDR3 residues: CASSHGLAGGTDTQYF. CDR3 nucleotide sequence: TGTGCCAGCAGTCATGGACTAGCGGGGGGCACAGATACGCAGTATTTT.

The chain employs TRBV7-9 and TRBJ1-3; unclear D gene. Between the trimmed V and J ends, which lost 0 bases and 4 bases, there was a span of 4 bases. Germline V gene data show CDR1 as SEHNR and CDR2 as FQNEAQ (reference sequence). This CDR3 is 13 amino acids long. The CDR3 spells CASSLATGNTIYF. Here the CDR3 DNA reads TGTGCCAGCAGCTTAGCGACAGGAAACACCATATATTTT.

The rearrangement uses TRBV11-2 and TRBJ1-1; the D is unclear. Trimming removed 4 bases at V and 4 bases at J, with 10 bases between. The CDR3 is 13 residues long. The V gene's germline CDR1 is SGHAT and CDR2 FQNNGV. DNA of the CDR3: TGTGCCAGCAGCTCCTTTCTGGGCACTGAAGCTTTCTTT. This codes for CASSSFLGTEAFF. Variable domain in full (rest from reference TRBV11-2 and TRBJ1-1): EAGVAQSPRYKIIEKRQSVAFWCNPISGHATLYWYQQILGQGPKLLIQFQNNGVVDDSQLPKDRFSAERLKGVDSTLKIQPAKLEDSAVYLCASSSFLGTEAFFGQGTRLTVV.

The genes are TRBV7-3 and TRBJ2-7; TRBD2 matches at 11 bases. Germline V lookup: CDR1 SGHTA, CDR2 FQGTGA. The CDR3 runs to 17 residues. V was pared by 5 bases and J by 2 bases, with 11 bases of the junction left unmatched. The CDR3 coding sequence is TGTGCCAGCAGCCTCCGTCAGGTAGCGGGGGGGCCCTACGAGCAGTACGTC. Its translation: CASSLRQVAGGPYEQYV.

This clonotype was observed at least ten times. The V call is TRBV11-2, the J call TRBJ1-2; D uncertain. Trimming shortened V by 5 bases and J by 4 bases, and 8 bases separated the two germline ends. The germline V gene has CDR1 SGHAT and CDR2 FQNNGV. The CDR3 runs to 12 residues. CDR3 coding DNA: TGTGCCAGCAGCCCCGGGATCTATGGCTACACCTTC. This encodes CASSPGIYGYTF.

The CDR3 coding sequence is TGCAGTGCTAGAGATGGTCGGGGCACAGATACGCAGTATTTT. The encoded protein is CSARDGRGTDTQYF. This sequence joins TRBV20-1 and TRBJ2-3; D not certain. Per the germline V gene, CDR1 is DFQATT and CDR2 is SNEGSKA (reference sequence). V was cut by 0 bases and J by 1 base, with 8 bases left in between. The CDR3 runs to 14 residues.

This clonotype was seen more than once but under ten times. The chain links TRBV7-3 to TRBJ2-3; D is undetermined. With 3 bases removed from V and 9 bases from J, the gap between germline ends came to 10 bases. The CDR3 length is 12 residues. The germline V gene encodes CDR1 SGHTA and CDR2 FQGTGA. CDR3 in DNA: TGTGCCAGCAGCTTTTCTTTAGGCACGCAGTATTTT. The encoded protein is CASSFSLGTQYF.

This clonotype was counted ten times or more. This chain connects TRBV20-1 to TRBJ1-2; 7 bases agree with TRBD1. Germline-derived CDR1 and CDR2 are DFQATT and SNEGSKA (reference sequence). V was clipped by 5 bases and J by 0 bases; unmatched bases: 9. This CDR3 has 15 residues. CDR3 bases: TGCAGTGCTCAAGAGGATGGGACAGCTAACTATGGCTACACCTTC. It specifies CSAQEDGTANYGYTF.

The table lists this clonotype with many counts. CDR3: CASRRTGELFF. The CDR3 DNA follows: TGTGCCAGCAGGAGAACCGGGGAGCTGTTTTTT. The chain uses TRBV6-6 and TRBJ2-2, with D unclear. CDR1 MNHNY and CDR2 SVGAGI come from the germline V gene (reference sequence). This CDR3 contains 11 residues. V lost 6 bases to trimming and J lost 5 bases, with 4 bases between them.

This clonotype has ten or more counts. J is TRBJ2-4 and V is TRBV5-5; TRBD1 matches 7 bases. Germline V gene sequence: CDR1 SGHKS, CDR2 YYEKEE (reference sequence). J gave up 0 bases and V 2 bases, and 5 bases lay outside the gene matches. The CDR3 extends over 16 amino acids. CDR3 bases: TGTGCCAGCAGCTTCAGGACAGGACTAGCCAAAAACATTCAGTACTTC. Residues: CASSFRTGLAKNIQYF. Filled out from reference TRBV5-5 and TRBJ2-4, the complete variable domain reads DAGVTQSPTHLIKTRGQQVTLRCSPISGHKSVSWYQQVLGQGPQFIFQYYEKEERGRGNFPDRFSARQFPNYSSELNVNALLLGDSALYLCASSFRTGLAKNIQYFGAGTRLSVL.

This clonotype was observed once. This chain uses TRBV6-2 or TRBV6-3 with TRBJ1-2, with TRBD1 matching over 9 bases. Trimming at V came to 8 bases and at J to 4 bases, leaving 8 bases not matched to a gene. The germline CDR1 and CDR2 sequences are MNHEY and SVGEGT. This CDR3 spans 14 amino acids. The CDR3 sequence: CASVRTGDGYGYTF. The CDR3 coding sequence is TGTGCCAGCGTTCGGACAGGGGATGGCTATGGCTACACCTTC.